The clone carrying this TCR beta chain was counted only a few times. Its target is unknown. The source of the sample is a study of blood T cells in healthy people across ages. The CDR3 has 13 amino acids. Trimming left V 5 bases short and J 11 bases short, with 18 bases between. From germline, CDR1 is LNHNV and CDR2 YYDKDF (reference sequence). General study points: The percentage of naive T cells correlated strongly with TCR beta diversity.

Using a J-beta primer mix together with a sample-barcoded 5' primer, a second PCR was run for about 7 to 12 cycles. Each CDR3 protein gets one entry after TCRdb re-called the 5' RACE reads with MiXCR. The top ten hold less than 5% of the sample, which has roughly 1.5 million distinct CDR3 sequences, 35% to 45% seen once. The chain links TRBV15 to TRBJ2-5; D gene ambiguous. This TCR derives from a woman between 18 and 30 years old in good health. Sample: blood. The CDR3 here is CATSPLVVNEQYF. CDR3 coding DNA: TGTGCCACCAGCCCCCTCGTAGTAAATGAGCAGTACTTC.